This T cell receptor (beta chain) was captured in a study of graft-versus-host responses after intestinal transplantation. Study in general: Each patient got anti-thymocyte globulin induction, then tacrolimus and steroids for approximately three years. Study-wide results and caveats: Peak circulating GvH clone levels tracked with early post-transplant HvG declines. There were GvH clones found in recipient marrow, and some of them appeared first in ileum or blood.

The germline V gene encodes CDR1 MNHNY and CDR2 SVGAGI (reference sequence). V lost 5 bases to trimming and J lost 7 bases, with 17 bases between them. This CDR3 contains 14 residues. This clone has a single count. Its antigen remains unknown. The data were produced by immunoSEQ multiplex PCR, yet TCRdb's version contains in-frame clones alone and is incomplete. The sample consists of about 96,000 clones, approximately 90% of them appearing once. The origin of this receptor is a human donor who received an intestinal transplant. The chain employs TRBV6-6 and TRBJ1-1; D not certain. The sequences come from unstimulated CD4+ T cells sorted from spleen or lymph node cells, collected before intestinal transplant. CDR3 residues: CASSNRAPGDEAFF. CDR3 DNA sequence: TGTGCCAGCAGTAACCGGGCCCCGGGAGATGAAGCTTTCTTT.